These 24 T cell receptor beta chains originate from one sample sequenced in a study of vaccination and CD4 T cells after COVID-19. Treatment meaning: roughly 11-day PBMC culture with coronavirus spike peptide pools or control peptides (ViraFEST assay). These receptors are not linked to any known antigen. Sequence data for DNA of cultured CD4+ T cells were generated by the Oncomine TCR Beta short-read assay. From the PCR reads, TCRdb called clonotypes with MiXCR, one entry per CDR3 protein. The data show roughly 20,000 distinct CDR3 sequences, about 44% seen once. The sample in question was CD4+ T cells from blood, cultured in vitro, obtained before SARS-CoV-2 vaccination. The origin of the receptors is a human donor who had recovered from COVID-19.

This clonotype has more than one count but fewer than ten. The chain recombines TRBV19 with TRBJ1-5; D ambiguous. Germline V gene data show CDR1 as LNHDA and CDR2 as SQIVND (reference sequence). The CDR3 consists of 15 residues. Trimming removed 5 bases from V and 4 bases from J, with 15 bases in between. CDR3 sequence (DNA): TGTGCCAGTAGTCCCCTTTTTGTAGGGAATCAGCCCCAGCATTTT. It codes for CASSPLFVGNQPQHF.

The CDR3 loop reads CASSVGGDYFYEQYF. Written as DNA, the CDR3 is TGTGCCAGCTCTGTAGGGGGAGACTACTTCTACGAGCAGTACTTC. The chain couples TRBV27 to TRBJ2-7; TRBD1 is a possible D gene (6 bases). The CDR3 runs 15 residues. Germline lookup yields CDR1 MNHEY and CDR2 SMNVEV (reference sequence). V was trimmed by 8 bases and J by 3 bases, leaving 20 bases between them.

V and J are TRBV19 and TRBJ2-5, with D perhaps matching TRBD2 (6 bases). Germline V gene lookup returns CDR1 LNHDA and CDR2 SQIVND (reference sequence). The ends were cut back, 5 bases at V and 13 bases at J, with 20 bases in the middle. There are 13 residues in the CDR3. The CDR3 protein is CASSAGLPDVPYF. In nucleotides, the CDR3 is TGTGCCAGTAGTGCGGGGTTGCCGGACGTCCCGTACTTC.

The rearrangement joins TRBV10-3 to TRBJ2-1, with D possibly matching TRBD1 (5 bases). Per germline, CDR1 ENHRY and CDR2 SYGVKD. The CDR3 consists of 15 residues. V gave up 0 bases and J gave up 1 base, with 7 bases separating them. Here the CDR3 reads CAISESPGSYNEQFF. Written as DNA, the CDR3 is TGTGCCATCAGTGAGTCTCCAGGGTCCTACAATGAGCAGTTCTTC.

The chain carries TRBV19 and TRBJ1-2; D might be TRBD1 (5 bases). This CDR3 is built from 12 residues. Germline CDR1 is LNHDA and CDR2 is SQIVND (reference sequence). V was clipped by 6 bases and J by 13 bases, with 18 bases between them. The CDR3: CASSSRDGLGTF. CDR3 nucleotides: TGTGCCAGTAGCAGCCGGGACGGTTTAGGCACCTTC.

This clonotype was observed a few times. The chain joins TRBV6-1 to TRBJ1-4; 7 nucleotides match TRBD1. CDR3 length: 14 amino acids. Unmatched junction bases numbered 2, after V lost 0 bases and J lost 7 bases. The germline V gene encodes CDR1 MNHNS and CDR2 SASEGT. The CDR3 DNA follows: TGTGCCAGCAGTGAAGCCGCAGGGGGTGAAAAACTGTTTTTT. Residues: CASSEAAGGEKLFF.

The chain combines TRBV5-4 with TRBJ2-5; 8 nucleotides agree with TRBD1. With 0 bases clipped from V and 0 bases from J, the junction kept 1 base outside the gene matches. The CDR3 runs to 15 residues. Germline V lookup: CDR1 SGHNT, CDR2 YYREEE (reference sequence). The CDR3 bases are TGTGCCAGCAGCTTGGGACAGGGGTACCAAGAGACCCAGTACTTC. It is translated as CASSLGQGYQETQYF.

This clonotype showed up just a few times. This chain connects TRBV7-8 to TRBJ1-2; no clear D gene. Trimming took off 2 bases at V and 7 bases at J, with 20 bases between the two ends. Germline CDR1 is SGHVS and CDR2 is FQNEAQ. The CDR3 is 16 residues long. This CDR3 reads CASSLSEVAAHSGYTF. CDR3 DNA sequence: TGTGCCAGCAGCTTAAGTGAAGTGGCTGCCCACAGTGGCTACACCTTC.

Details on this clonotype: A read error may account for a junction end that differs from germline. This chain connects TRBV6-4 to TRBJ1-1; the D gene is possibly TRBD1 (6 bases). Germline CDR1 MRHNA, CDR2 SNTAGT. The CDR3 extends over 14 amino acids. The CDR3 here is CACSAEGGSTEAFF. The CDR3 bases are TGTGCCTGCAGTGCGGAGGGGGGAAGCACTGAAGCTTTCTTT.

The genes are TRBV19 and TRBJ2-5; 8 nucleotides line up with TRBD2. V shed 2 bases and J 5 bases; nucleotides not matched to a gene: 7. The CDR3 has 15 amino acids. Germline V gives CDR1 LNHDA, CDR2 SQIVND (reference sequence). CDR3 amino acids: CASSITGGGRETQYF. Written as DNA, the CDR3 is TGTGCCAGTAGTATAACGGGAGGGGGACGGGAGACCCAGTACTTC.

The chain couples TRBV19 to TRBJ2-1, with TRBD2 matching 13 bases. The CDR3 runs 16 residues. The germline gives CDR1 LNHDA, CDR2 SQIVND (reference sequence). The V and J ends lost 4 bases and 8 bases, in that order; junction bases with no gene match: 8. The CDR3 sequence is CASSNRRLAGGYEQFF. The CDR3 DNA reads as TGTGCCAGTAGTAACAGACGACTAGCGGGAGGATATGAGCAGTTCTTC.

The chain employs TRBV25-1 and TRBJ1-6; D is undetermined. The germline CDR1 and CDR2 sequences are MGHDK and SYGVNS. The CDR3 loop spans 14 amino acids. Deletions cut 7 bases from V and 14 bases from J, with 21 bases between. The CDR3 DNA reads as TGTGCCAGCACCGGCCCGGGGATCTCGTCAACCCTCCACTTT. Translated, it gives CASTGPGISSTLHF.

This chain links TRBV27 with TRBJ1-5; the match to TRBD1 covers 7 bases. CDR3 length: 15 amino acids. Looked up from germline, CDR1 is MNHEY and CDR2 is SMNVEV (reference sequence). After removal of 0 bases from V and 4 bases from J, the junction contained 3 bases not matched to a gene. CDR3 region: CASSLSSGGNQPQHF. CDR3 DNA sequence: TGTGCCAGCAGTTTATCGTCAGGGGGAAATCAGCCCCAGCATTTT.

This sequence joins TRBV27 and TRBJ2-1; D ambiguous. This CDR3 is built from 15 residues. V dropped 2 bases and J dropped 6 bases, with 14 bases sitting between them. Per the germline V gene, CDR1 is MNHEY and CDR2 is SMNVEV (reference sequence). CDR3 nucleotide sequence: TGTGCCAGCAGTTTAAGTCGGGTGTTAGGCAATGAGCAGTTCTTC. Translated, it gives CASSLSRVLGNEQFF.

The J gene is TRBJ2-5, the V gene TRBV11-3; the match to TRBD1 covers 8 bases. The CDR3 is 17 amino acids. Germline V CDR1 and CDR2: SGHNT, YENEEA. Trimming removed 1 base from V and 5 bases from J; junction bases left unmatched: 12. The CDR3 region has the DNA TGTGCCAGCAGCTTAGGGATACAGGGGGATTCTAGGGAGACCCAGTACTTC. This sequence encodes CASSLGIQGDSRETQYF. The full variable domain, in which reference TRBV11-3 and TRBJ2-5 provide the parts outside the CDR3, is EAGVVQSPRYKIIEKKQPVAFWCNPISGHNTLYWYLQNLGQGPELLIRYENEEAVDDSQLPKDRFSAERLKGVDSTLKIQPAELGDSAVYLCASSLGIQGDSRETQYFGPGTRLLVL.

The CDR3 region has the DNA TGTGCCAGCAGCTTAATCCTTGGGCACCAACGGCAGCATACGCAGTATTTT. Amino acids: CASSLILGHQRQHTQYF. V is TRBV11-2 and J is TRBJ2-3; D remains unclear. Trimming pared 2 bases from V and 7 bases from J, leaving 22 bases between. The CDR3 is 17 amino acids. The germline V gene encodes CDR1 SGHAT and CDR2 FQNNGV.

CDR3 nucleotides: TGTGCCAGCAGTTCGACGACTAGCGGAGTACAAGAGACCCAGTACTTC. Encoded protein: CASSSTTSGVQETQYF. V usage is TRBV28 and J usage is TRBJ2-5; TRBD2 agrees at 9 bases. The CDR3 runs to 16 residues. Germline V gene lookup returns CDR1 MDHEN and CDR2 SYDVKM. Losses at the gene ends were 4 bases for V and 2 bases for J; bases not matched to a gene: 8. The whole variable domain, remainder taken from reference TRBV28 and TRBJ2-5, is DVKVTQSSRYLVKRTGEKVFLECVQDMDHENMFWYRQDPGLGLRLIYFSYDVKMKEKGDIPEGYSVSREKKERFSLILESASTNQTSMYLCASSSTTSGVQETQYFGPGTRLLVL.

The CDR3, as DNA: TGTGCGGTTGGGAACCCCCCCGAGACCCAGTACTTC. Protein sequence: CAVGNPPETQYF. This chain connects TRBV25-1 to TRBJ2-5; D ambiguous. Germline CDR1 reads MGHDK; CDR2 reads SYGVNS. The CDR3 is made up of 12 amino acids.

The sample holds a few counts of this clonotype. This chain joins TRBV19 and TRBJ1-5; D possibly corresponds to TRBD1 (6 bases). The V gene lost 4 bases and the J gene lost 4 bases, with 11 bases spanning the gap. The germline V gene has CDR1 LNHDA and CDR2 SQIVND (reference sequence). The CDR3 covers 14 residues. This CDR3 reads CASSTLGANQPQHF. As DNA, the CDR3 is TGTGCCAGTAGTACCTTGGGGGCAAATCAGCCCCAGCATTTT.

A few counts support this clonotype. The chain links TRBV21-1 to TRBJ2-7; no check of the table's D call, TRBD1, against the DNA was made. TRBV21-1 is annotated as a pseudogene. The CDR3 extends over 16 amino acids. The CDR3 nucleotides are TGTGCCAGCAGCAAAGTCCCAGCCGGGCCAAACTACGAGCAGTACTTC. It translates to CASSKVPAGPNYEQYF.

The V and J genes are TRBV7-2 and TRBJ2-7, with D tentatively TRBD2 (6 bases). The germline V gene encodes CDR1 SGHTA and CDR2 FQGNSA. The CDR3 consists of 14 residues. Trimming pared 1 base from V and 2 bases from J, leaving 9 bases between. The CDR3 DNA sequence: TGTGCCAGCAGCTTAGTGGGACTGACCTACGAGCAGTACTTC. Translated: CASSLVGLTYEQYF.

The V gene is TRBV20-1, the J gene TRBJ2-5; possible D gene TRBD2, 6 bases. The germline V and J ends were trimmed by 6 bases and 3 bases, with 11 bases remaining between them. Germline lookup yields CDR1 DFQATT and CDR2 SNEGSKA (reference sequence). This CDR3 region has 12 residues. In DNA form, the CDR3 reads TGCAGTGCGACCGGCGGGGAAGAGACCCAGTACTTC. Residues: CSATGGEETQYF.

V is TRBV11-1 and J is TRBJ2-2; 7 bases fit TRBD2. V dropped 0 bases and J dropped 4; count of bases not matched to a gene: 5. Germline lookup yields CDR1 SGHAT and CDR2 FQDESV (reference sequence). The CDR3 is 16 amino acids. The CDR3 coding sequence is TGTGCCAGCAGCTTAGCGGGAGGGGCGGGCACCGGGGAGCTGTTTTTT. It specifies CASSLAGGAGTGELFF.

The V and J genes are TRBV3-1 and TRBJ1-6; D is possibly TRBD1 (5 bases). Per germline, CDR1 LGHDT and CDR2 YNNKEL (reference sequence). CDR3 size: 14 residues. With 0 bases removed from V and 13 bases from J, the gap between germline ends came to 13 bases. CDR3 amino acids: CASSQDWRGRPLHF. The CDR3, as DNA: TGTGCCAGCAGCCAAGATTGGCGGGGGAGGCCCCTCCACTTT.